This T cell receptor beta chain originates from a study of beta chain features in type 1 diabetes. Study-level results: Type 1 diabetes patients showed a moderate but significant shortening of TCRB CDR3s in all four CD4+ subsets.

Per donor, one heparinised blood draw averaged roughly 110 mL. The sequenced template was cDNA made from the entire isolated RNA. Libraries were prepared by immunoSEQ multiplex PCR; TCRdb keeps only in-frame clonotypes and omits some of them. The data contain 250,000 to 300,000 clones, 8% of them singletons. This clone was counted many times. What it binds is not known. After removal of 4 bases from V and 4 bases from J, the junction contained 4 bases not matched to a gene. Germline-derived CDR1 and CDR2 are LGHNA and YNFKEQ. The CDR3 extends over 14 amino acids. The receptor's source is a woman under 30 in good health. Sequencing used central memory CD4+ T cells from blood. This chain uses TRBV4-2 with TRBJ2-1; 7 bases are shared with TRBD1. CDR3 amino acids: CASSPTTGYNEQFF. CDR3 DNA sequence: TGTGCCAGCAGCCCCACGACAGGGTACAATGAGCAGTTCTTC.